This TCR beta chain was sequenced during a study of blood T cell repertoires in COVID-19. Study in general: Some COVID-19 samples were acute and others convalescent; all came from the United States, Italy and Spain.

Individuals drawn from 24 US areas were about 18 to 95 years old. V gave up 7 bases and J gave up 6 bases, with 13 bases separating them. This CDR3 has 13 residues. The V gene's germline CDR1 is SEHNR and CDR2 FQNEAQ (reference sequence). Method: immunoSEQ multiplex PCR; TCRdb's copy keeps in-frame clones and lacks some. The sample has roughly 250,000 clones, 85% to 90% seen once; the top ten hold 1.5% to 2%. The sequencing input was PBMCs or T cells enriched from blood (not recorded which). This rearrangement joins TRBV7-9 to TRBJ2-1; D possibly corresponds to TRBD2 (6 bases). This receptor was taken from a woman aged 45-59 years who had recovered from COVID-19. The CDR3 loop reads CASIWRGFNEQFF. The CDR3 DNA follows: TGTGCCAGCATCTGGCGGGGATTCAATGAGCAGTTCTTC.